The rows below give T cell receptor beta chains drawn from one sample of a study of human T cells and chemical hapten exposure. TCRdb itself ran the RACE reads through MiXCR, one entry per CDR3 protein. The sample records over 40,000 distinct CDR3 sequences, over 3% being singletons. Sample: whole blood, taken in connection with sensitization to the hapten diphenylcyclopropenone (DPC). Receptor source: a middle-aged man with alopecia areata. Some clones in this sample may be carry-over from other donors' samples. Each CDR3 is given with its conserved first and last residue. Each record gives: clone size, J gene, V gene, D gene, CDR3 DNA, CDR3 protein. The D gene is left open where the match is weak. Expanded clones are given a class, and other clones once, few, many or no size at all.

abundance: .
j_gene: TRBJ2-3
v_gene: TRBV5-4
d_gene: TRBD1
CDR3nt: TGTGCCAGCAGCTTGGCTGGACAGGGGGTGAGGCGGGGCGTGGCAGATACGCAGTATTTT
CDR3aa: CASSLAGQGVRRGVADTQYF

abundance: few
j_gene: TRBJ1-4
v_gene: TRBV28
d_gene: TRBD1
CDR3nt: TGTGCCAGCAGTTCCCACCCCAGGGGGCTGGAGGAAAAACTGTTTTTT
CDR3aa: CASSSHPRGLEEKLFF

abundance: many
j_gene: TRBJ2-7
v_gene: TRBV15
d_gene: TRBD2
CDR3nt: TGTGCCACCAGCAGAGAGGGAGGGAGAGGCTACGAGCAGTACTTC
CDR3aa: CATSREGGRGYEQYF

abundance: many
j_gene: TRBJ2-5
v_gene: TRBV5-5
d_gene: .
CDR3nt: TGTGCCAGCAGCTTAGGTCTAAGCCCCCAAGAGACCCAGTACTTC
CDR3aa: CASSLGLSPQETQYF

abundance: many
j_gene: TRBJ2-7
v_gene: TRBV2
d_gene: TRBD1
CDR3nt: TGTGCCAGCAACCGGGACAGGGTTGGCGAGCAGTACTTC
CDR3aa: CASNRDRVGEQYF

abundance: many
j_gene: TRBJ2-1
v_gene: TRBV13
d_gene: TRBD1
CDR3nt: TGTGCCAGCAGCCCGCGGGACAGGGGCGTTACCTACAATGAGCAGTTCTTC
CDR3aa: CASSPRDRGVTYNEQFF

abundance: many
j_gene: TRBJ2-3
v_gene: TRBV30
d_gene: .
CDR3nt: TGTGCCTGGAGCCAGACATCTAGCACAGATACGCAGTATTTT
CDR3aa: CAWSQTSSTDTQYF

abundance: medium-sized
j_gene: TRBJ2-5
v_gene: TRBV5-5
d_gene: .
CDR3nt: TGTGCCAGCAGCGCGGGGTCGGAGACCCAGTACTTC
CDR3aa: CASSAGSETQYF

abundance: many
j_gene: TRBJ2-2
v_gene: TRBV5-4
d_gene: .
CDR3nt: TGTGCCAGCAGCTTGGTCAGCGCCGGGGAGCTGTTTTTT
CDR3aa: CASSLVSAGELFF

abundance: many
j_gene: TRBJ1-3
v_gene: TRBV2
d_gene: TRBD1
CDR3nt: TGTGCCAGCCGCCCTGATCGGACAGGGGGCAGGGACACCATATATTTT
CDR3aa: CASRPDRTGGRDTIYF